The present entry profiles one TCR beta chain with its context. The antigen is undetermined. Germline CDR1 MDHEN, CDR2 SYDVKM. V was cut by 3 bases and J by 2 bases, with 17 bases left in between. The CDR3 is made up of 17 amino acids. The sample comes from a study of shared clonotypes between healthy human individuals. Generated by immunoSEQ multiplex PCR, the TCRdb table keeps only in-frame clones and is missing some. The sample contains 650,000 to 800,000 clones, 55% to 80% of which appear only once. General observations from the study: Relative to clonotypes present in all four donors, those not shared had lower generation probabilities.

The source of this sequence is a young woman in good health. The specimen was memory CD4+ T cells sorted from blood. Noted subset: CD45RA-negative fraction. The chain combines TRBV28 with TRBJ2-1; D may be TRBD2 (6 bases). CDR3 region: CASSLLLVWEAYNEQFF. In DNA, the CDR3 is TGTGCCAGCAGTTTGCTTTTGGTCTGGGAGGCCTACAATGAGCAGTTCTTC. The full variable domain, in which reference TRBV28 and TRBJ2-1 provide the parts outside the CDR3, is DVKVTQSSRYLVKRTGEKVFLECVQDMDHENMFWYRQDPGLGLRLIYFSYDVKMKEKGDIPEGYSVSREKKERFSLILESASTNQTSMYLCASSLLLVWEAYNEQFFGPGTRLTVL.